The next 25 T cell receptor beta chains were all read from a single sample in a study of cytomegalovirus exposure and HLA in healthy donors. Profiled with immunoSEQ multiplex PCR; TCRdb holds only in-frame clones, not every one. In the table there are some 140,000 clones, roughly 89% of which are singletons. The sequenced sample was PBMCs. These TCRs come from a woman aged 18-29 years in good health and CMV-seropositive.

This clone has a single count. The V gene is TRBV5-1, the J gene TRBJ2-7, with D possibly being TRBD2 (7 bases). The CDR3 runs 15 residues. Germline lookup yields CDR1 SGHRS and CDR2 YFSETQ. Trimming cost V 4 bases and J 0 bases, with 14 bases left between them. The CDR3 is CASSPLGGPSYEQYF. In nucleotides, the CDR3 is TGCGCCAGCAGCCCCCTCGGGGGGCCCTCCTACGAGCAGTACTTC.

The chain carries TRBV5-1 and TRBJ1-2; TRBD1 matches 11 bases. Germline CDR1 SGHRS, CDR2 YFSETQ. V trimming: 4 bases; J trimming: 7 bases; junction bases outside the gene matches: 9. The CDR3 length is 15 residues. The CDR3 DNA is TGCGCCAGCAGCAACCGGGACAGGGGGATCTTTGGCTACACCTTC. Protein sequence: CASSNRDRGIFGYTF.

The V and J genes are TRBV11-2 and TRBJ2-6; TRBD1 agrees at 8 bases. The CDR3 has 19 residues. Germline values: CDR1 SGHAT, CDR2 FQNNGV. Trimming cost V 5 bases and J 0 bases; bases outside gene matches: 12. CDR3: CASSPRRPGGSSGANVLTF. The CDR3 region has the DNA TGTGCCAGCAGCCCCCGGCGGCCAGGGGGCAGCTCTGGGGCCAACGTCCTGACTTTC.

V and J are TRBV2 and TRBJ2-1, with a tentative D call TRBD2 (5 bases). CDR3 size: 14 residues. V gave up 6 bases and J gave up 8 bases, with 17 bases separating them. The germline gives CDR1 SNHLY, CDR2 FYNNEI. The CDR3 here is CASSSGPSSYEQFF. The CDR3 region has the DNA TGTGCCAGCAGCTCGGGCCCTAGCAGCTATGAGCAGTTCTTC.

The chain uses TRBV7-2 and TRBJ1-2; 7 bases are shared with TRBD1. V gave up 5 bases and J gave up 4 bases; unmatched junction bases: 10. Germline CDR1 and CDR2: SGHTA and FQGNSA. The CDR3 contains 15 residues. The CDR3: CASSPAPGQTYGYTF. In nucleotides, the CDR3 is TGTGCCAGCAGCCCTGCCCCGGGACAGACCTATGGCTACACCTTC.

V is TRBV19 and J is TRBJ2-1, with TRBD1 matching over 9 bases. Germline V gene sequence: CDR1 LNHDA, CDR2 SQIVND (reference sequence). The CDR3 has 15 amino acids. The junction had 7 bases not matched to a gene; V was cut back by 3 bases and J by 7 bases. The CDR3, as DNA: TGTGCCAGTAGTATCAGGGGACAGGGTTATAATGAGCAGTTCTTC. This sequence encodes CASSIRGQGYNEQFF.

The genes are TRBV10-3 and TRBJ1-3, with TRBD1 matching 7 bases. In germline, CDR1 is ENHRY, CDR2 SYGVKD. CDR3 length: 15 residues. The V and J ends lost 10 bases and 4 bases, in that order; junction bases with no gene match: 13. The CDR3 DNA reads TGTGCCACTAATGAACAGGGGTCTTGGGGAAACACCATATATTTT. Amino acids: CATNEQGSWGNTIYF.

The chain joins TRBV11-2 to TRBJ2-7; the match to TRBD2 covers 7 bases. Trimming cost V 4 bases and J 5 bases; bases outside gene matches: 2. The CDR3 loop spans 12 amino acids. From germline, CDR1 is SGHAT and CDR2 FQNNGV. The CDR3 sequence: CASSWGGNEQYF. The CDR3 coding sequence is TGTGCCAGCAGCTGGGGGGGGAACGAGCAGTACTTC.

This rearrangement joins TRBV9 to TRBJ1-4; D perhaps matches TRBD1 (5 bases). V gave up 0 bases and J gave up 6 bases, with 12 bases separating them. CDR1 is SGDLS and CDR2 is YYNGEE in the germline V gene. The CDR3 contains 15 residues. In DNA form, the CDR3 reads TGTGCCAGCAGCGTAGGAAGCGACAGATATGAAAAACTGTTTTTT. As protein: CASSVGSDRYEKLFF.

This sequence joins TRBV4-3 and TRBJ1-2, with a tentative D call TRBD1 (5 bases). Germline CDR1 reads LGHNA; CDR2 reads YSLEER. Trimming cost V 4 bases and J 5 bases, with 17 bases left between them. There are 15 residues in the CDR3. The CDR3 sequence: CASSPGGARFYGYTF. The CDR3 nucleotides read TGCGCCAGCAGCCCCGGGGGAGCCCGATTTTATGGCTACACCTTC.

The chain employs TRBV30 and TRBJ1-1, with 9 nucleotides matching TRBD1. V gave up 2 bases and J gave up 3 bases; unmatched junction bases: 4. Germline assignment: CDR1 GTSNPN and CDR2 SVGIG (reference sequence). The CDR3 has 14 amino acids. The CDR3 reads CAWSPDRGDTEAFF. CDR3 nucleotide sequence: TGTGCCTGGAGTCCCGACAGGGGGGACACTGAAGCTTTCTTT.

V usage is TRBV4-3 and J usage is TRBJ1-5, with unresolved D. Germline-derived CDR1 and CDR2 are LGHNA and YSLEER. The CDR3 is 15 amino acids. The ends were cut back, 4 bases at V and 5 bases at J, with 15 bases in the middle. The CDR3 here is CASSLLPGSDQPQHF. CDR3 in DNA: TGCGCCAGCAGCCTTCTGCCCGGTTCGGATCAGCCCCAGCATTTT.

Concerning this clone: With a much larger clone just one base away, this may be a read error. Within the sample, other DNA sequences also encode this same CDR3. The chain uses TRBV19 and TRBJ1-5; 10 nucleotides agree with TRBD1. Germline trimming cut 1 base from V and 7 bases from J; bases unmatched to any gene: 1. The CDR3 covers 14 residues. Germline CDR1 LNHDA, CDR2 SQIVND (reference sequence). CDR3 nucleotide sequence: TGTGCCAGTAGTATAGGACAGGGGGCACAGCCCCAGCATTTT. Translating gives CASSIGQGAQPQHF.

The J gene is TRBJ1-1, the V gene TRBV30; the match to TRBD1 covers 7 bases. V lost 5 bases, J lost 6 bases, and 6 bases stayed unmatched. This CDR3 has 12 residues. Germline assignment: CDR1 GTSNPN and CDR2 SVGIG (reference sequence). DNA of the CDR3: TGTGCCTGGGATCCCGGGACAGCTGAAGCTTTCTTT. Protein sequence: CAWDPGTAEAFF.

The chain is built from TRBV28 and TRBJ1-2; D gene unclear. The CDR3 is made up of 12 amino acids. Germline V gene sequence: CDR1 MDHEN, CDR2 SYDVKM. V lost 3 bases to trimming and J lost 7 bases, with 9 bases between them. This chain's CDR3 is CASSFRGFGYTF. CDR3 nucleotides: TGTGCCAGCAGTTTTAGAGGCTTTGGCTACACCTTC.

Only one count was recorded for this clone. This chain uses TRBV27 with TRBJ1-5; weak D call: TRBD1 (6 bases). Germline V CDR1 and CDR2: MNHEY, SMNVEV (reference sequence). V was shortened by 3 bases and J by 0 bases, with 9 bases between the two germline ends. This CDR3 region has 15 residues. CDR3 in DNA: TGTGCCAGCAGTTTGGACAGATATAGCAATCAGCCCCAGCATTTT. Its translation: CASSLDRYSNQPQHF.

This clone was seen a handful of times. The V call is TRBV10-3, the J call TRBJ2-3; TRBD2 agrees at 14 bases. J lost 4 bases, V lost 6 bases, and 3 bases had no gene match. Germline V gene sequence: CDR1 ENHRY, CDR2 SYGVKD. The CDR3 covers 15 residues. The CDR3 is CAIRLTSGGADTQYF. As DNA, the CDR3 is TGTGCCATCAGGTTGACTAGCGGGGGGGCAGATACGCAGTATTTT.

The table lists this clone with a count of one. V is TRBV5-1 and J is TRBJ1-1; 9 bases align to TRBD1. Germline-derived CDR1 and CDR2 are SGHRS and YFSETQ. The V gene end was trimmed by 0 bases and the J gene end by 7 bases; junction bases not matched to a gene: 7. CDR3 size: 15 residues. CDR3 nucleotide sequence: TGCGCCAGCAGCTTGGCGGCGGGACAGGGTCTTGAAGCTTTCTTT. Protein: CASSLAAGQGLEAFF. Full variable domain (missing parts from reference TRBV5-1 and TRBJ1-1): KAGVTQTPRYLIKTRGQQVTLSCSPISGHRSVSWYQQTPGQGLQFLFEYFSETQRNKGNFPGRFSGRQFSNSRSEMNVSTLELGDSALYLCASSLAAGQGLEAFFGQGTRLTVV.

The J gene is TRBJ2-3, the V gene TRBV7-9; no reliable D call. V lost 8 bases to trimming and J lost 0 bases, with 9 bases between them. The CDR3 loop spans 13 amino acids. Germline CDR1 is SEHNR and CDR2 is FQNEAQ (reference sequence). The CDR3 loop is CASVEQSTDTQYF. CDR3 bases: TGTGCCAGCGTCGAACAGAGCACAGATACGCAGTATTTT.

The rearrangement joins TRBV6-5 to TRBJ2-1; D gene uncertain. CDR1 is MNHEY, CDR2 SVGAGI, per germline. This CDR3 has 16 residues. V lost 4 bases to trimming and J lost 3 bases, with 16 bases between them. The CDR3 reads CASSSQPFYLYNEQFF. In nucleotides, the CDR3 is TGTGCCAGCAGTTCACAGCCGTTCTACCTCTACAATGAGCAGTTCTTC.

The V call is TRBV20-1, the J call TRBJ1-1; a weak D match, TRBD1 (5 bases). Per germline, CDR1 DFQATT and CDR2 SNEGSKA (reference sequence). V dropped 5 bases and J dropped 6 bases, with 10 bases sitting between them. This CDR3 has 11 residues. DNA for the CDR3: TGCAGTGCTTCGGGGGGACCTGAAGCTTTCTTT. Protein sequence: CSASGGPEAFF.

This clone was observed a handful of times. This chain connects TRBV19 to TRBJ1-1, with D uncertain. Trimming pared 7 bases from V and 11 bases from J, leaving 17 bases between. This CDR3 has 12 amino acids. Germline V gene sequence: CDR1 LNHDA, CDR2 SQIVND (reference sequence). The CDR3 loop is CASTLSGSQAFF. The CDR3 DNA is TGTGCCAGTACCCTTTCCGGGAGCCAGGCTTTCTTT.

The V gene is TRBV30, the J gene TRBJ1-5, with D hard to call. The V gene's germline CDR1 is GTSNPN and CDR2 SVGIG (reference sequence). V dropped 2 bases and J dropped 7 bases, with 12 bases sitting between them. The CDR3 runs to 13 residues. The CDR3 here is CAWSREAGQPQHF. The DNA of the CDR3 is TGTGCCTGGAGTAGGGAGGCTGGCCAGCCCCAGCATTTT.

CDR3 bases: TGTGCCAGTAGTCCCCGGACAGGGAGGGTTTTCGAGCAGTACTTC. It specifies CASSPRTGRVFEQYF. The chain carries TRBV19 and TRBJ2-7; D is possibly TRBD1 (8 bases). Trimming removed 5 bases from V and 6 bases from J, with 20 bases in between. Per germline, CDR1 LNHDA and CDR2 SQIVND (reference sequence). This CDR3 is built from 15 residues.

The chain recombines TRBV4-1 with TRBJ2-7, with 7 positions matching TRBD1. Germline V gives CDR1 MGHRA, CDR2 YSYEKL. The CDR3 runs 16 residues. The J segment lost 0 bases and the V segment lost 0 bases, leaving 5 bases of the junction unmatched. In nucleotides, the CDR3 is TGCGCCAGCAGCCAAGATGATAGGGGGCACTCCTACGAGCAGTACTTC. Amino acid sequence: CASSQDDRGHSYEQYF.